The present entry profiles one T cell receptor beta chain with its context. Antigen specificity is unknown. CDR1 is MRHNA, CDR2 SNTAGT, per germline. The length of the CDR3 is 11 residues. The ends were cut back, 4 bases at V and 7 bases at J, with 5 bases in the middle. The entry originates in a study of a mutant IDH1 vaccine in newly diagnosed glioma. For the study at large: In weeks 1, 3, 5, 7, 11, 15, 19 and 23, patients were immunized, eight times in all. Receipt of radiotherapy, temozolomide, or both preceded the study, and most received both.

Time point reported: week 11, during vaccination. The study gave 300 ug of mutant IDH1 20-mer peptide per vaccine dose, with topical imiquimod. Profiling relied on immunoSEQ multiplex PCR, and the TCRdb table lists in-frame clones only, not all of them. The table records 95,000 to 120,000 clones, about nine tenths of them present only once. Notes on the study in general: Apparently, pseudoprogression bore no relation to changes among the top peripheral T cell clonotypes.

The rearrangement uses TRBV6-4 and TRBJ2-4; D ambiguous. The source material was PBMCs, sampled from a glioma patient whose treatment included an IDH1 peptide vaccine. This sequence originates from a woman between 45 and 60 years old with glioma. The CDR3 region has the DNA TGTGCCAGCAGTGGGATCAACATTCAGTACTTC. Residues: CASSGINIQYF.